The 14 T cell receptor beta chains given below trace back to one sample, sequenced in a study of T cell changes during pregnancy in multiple sclerosis. The table came from immunoSEQ multiplex PCR; TCRdb's copy has only in-frame clones and leaves some out. The sample gives fewer than 100,000 clones, around nine tenths of which show up once; 1.9% is in the top ten. The input for sequencing was peripheral blood, taken before pregnancy. The receptor source for this set is a female donor with multiple sclerosis, enrolled in a pregnancy study.

The J gene is TRBJ2-2, the V gene TRBV6-1; the D gene is possibly TRBD2 (7 bases). CDR3 size: 14 residues. The germline V and J ends were trimmed by 11 bases and 6 bases, with 19 bases remaining between them. CDR1 and CDR2 (germline): MNHNS, SASEGT. DNA of the CDR3: TGTGCCTTGTTCCCCGGGGGGCTAGCCGGGGAGCTGTTTTTT. Translation: CALFPGGLAGELFF.

V and J are TRBV29-1 and TRBJ1-2; 8 nucleotides agree with TRBD1. J gave up 3 bases and V 6 bases, and 12 bases lay outside the gene matches. CDR1 SQVTM and CDR2 ANQGSEA come from the germline V gene. CDR3 size: 15 residues. In DNA form, the CDR3 reads TGCAGCGTAAATCTTTACAGGGGGGGTCACTATGGCTACACCTTC. Protein sequence: CSVNLYRGGHYGYTF.

This clone was observed a single time. The chain couples TRBV27 to TRBJ2-6; no clear D. Germline CDR1 MNHEY, CDR2 SMNVEV (reference sequence). This CDR3 is built from 14 residues. V gave up 2 bases and J gave up 2 bases, with 4 bases separating them. CDR3 region: CASSLGPGANVLTF. The CDR3 nucleotides read TGTGCCAGCAGTTTAGGCCCTGGGGCCAACGTCCTGACTTTC.

This CDR3 reads CASSQALAGTTDTQYF. DNA of the CDR3: TGCGCCAGCAGCCAAGCGCTAGCGGGGACCACAGATACGCAGTATTTT. V gene TRBV4-3 combines with J gene TRBJ2-3, with 9 positions matching TRBD2. The CDR3 loop spans 16 amino acids. Germline assignment: CDR1 LGHNA and CDR2 YSLEER. V was clipped by 1 base and J by 2 bases; unmatched bases: 4.

The V call is TRBV5-1, the J call TRBJ1-6; D is possibly TRBD1 (6 bases). Germline V lookup: CDR1 SGHRS, CDR2 YFSETQ. The germline V and J ends were trimmed by 3 bases and 8 bases, with 6 bases remaining between them. The CDR3 is made up of 12 amino acids. In DNA, the CDR3 is TGCGCCAGCAGCTACAGGGATTCACCCCTCCACTTT. Protein product: CASSYRDSPLHF.

V is TRBV5-1 and J is TRBJ2-2, with D possibly TRBD1 on 6 matching bases. V lost 0 bases, J lost 3 bases, and 12 bases lay in between. This CDR3 has 16 residues. Germline lookup yields CDR1 SGHRS and CDR2 YFSETQ. CDR3 sequence: CASSLVEQGHTGELFF. In nucleotides, the CDR3 is TGCGCCAGCAGCTTGGTTGAACAGGGCCACACCGGGGAGCTGTTTTTT.

This chain uses TRBV2 with TRBJ2-3; the match to TRBD2 covers 10 bases. The CDR3 covers 14 residues. CDR1 SNHLY and CDR2 FYNNEI come from the germline V gene. V shed 8 bases, J shed 2 bases, and the junction held 4 bases outside the gene matches. The CDR3 nucleotides are TGTGCCAGCCACCTAGCGGGGGACACAGATACGCAGTATTTT. Encoded protein: CASHLAGDTDTQYF. Combining the CDR3 with reference TRBV2 and TRBJ2-3 gives the whole variable domain EPEVTQTPSHQVTQMGQEVILRCVPISNHLYFYWYRQILGQKVEFLVSFYNNEISEKSEIFDDQFSVERPDGSNFTLKIRSTKLEDSAMYFCASHLAGDTDTQYFGPGTRLTVL.

The chain combines TRBV6-6 with TRBJ1-6; D is uncertain. Germline V gene lookup returns CDR1 MNHNY and CDR2 SVGAGI (reference sequence). Trimming removed 6 bases at V and 7 bases at J, with 13 bases between. The CDR3 is made up of 14 amino acids. The CDR3: CASRPDGSNSPLHF. In nucleotides, the CDR3 is TGTGCCAGCAGACCAGACGGGTCAAATTCACCCCTCCACTTT.

This chain links TRBV6-1 with TRBJ1-3, with a possible D match to TRBD1 (6 bases). This CDR3 region has 12 residues. Trimming took off 7 bases at V and 7 bases at J, with 11 bases between the two ends. Germline V CDR1 and CDR2: MNHNS, SASEGT. The CDR3 sequence: CASKGQWNTIYF. The CDR3 bases are TGTGCCAGCAAAGGACAGTGGAACACCATATATTTT.

The chain has TRBV18 and TRBJ2-1; D may be TRBD1 (5 bases). The CDR3 runs to 14 residues. Trimming stripped 2 bases from V and 8 bases from J, with 13 bases between. Germline V gives CDR1 KGHSH, CDR2 LQKENI. As DNA, the CDR3 is TGTGCCAGCTCACCATTCCAGGGTATCGATGAGCAGTTCTTC. Protein product: CASSPFQGIDEQFF.

The gene calls are TRBV5-4 and TRBJ2-3, with 9 positions matching TRBD2. J lost 2 bases, V lost 5 bases, and 6 bases had no gene match. From germline, CDR1 is SGHNT and CDR2 YYREEE (reference sequence). This CDR3 comprises 15 residues. CDR3 coding DNA: TGTGCCAGCAGGTTCGGACTAGCGCTCACAGATACGCAGTATTTT. Protein: CASRFGLALTDTQYF.

The CDR3, as DNA: TGTGCCAGCAGCTTTCGACTAGCGGGGGGGACCACAGATACGCAGTATTTT. Residues: CASSFRLAGGTTDTQYF. The V call is TRBV5-6, the J call TRBJ2-3; 14 nucleotides agree with TRBD2. This CDR3 has 17 amino acids. Germline loops: CDR1 SGHDT, CDR2 YYEEEE. Trimming cost V 2 bases and J 2 bases; bases outside gene matches: 4.

This chain uses TRBV10-3 with TRBJ2-1; TRBD1 aligns across 8 bases. V trimming: 4 bases; J trimming: 0 bases; junction bases outside the gene matches: 11. This CDR3 comprises 18 residues. In germline, CDR1 is ENHRY, CDR2 SYGVKD. CDR3 nucleotides: TGTGCCATCAGTGGGAGGGGACAGGCGAAGGCCTCCTACAATGAGCAGTTCTTC. This sequence encodes CAISGRGQAKASYNEQFF.

This clone was recorded only once. The CDR3 spells CASTSGGGKHEQYF. CDR3 in DNA: TGTGCCAGCACCAGTGGGGGGGGAAAACACGAGCAGTACTTC. This chain joins TRBV6-6 and TRBJ2-7; 7 bases match TRBD2. The ends lost 7 bases at V and 5 bases at J; junction bases unmatched: 11. The germline V gene encodes CDR1 MNHNY and CDR2 SVGAGI (reference sequence). This CDR3 region has 14 residues.